The next 27 T cell receptor beta chains were all read from a single sample in a study of blood T cell repertoires in COVID-19 (dated by TCRdb to about 2020). The library came from the immunoSEQ multiplex PCR assay. What TCRdb holds here is the immuneACCESS table cut down to in-frame rearrangements. Part of the clones is not present; checked against another copy, under half of the missing clones reflect an unresolved V gene, and the others are unexplained. Within this sample are 200,000 or so clones, with around 90% of them counted one time only. The top ten constitute just over 2.5% of the sample. Sequencing was done on a sample of PBMCs or T cells enriched from blood (not recorded which). The source is a woman aged 25 to 39 who had recovered from COVID-19.

The chain couples TRBV5-6 to TRBJ2-7; no clear D. This CDR3 comprises 14 residues. Germline CDR1 and CDR2: SGHDT and YYEEEE. Trimming removed 4 bases at V and 6 bases at J, with 17 bases between. Here the CDR3 reads CASSTDIYLGEQYF. The CDR3 DNA reads TGTGCCAGCAGCACAGACATCTACCTCGGCGAGCAGTACTTC.

This clone showed up just once. The genes are TRBV9 and TRBJ1-1; D is perhaps TRBD1 (6 bases). The CDR3 is made up of 15 amino acids. The V end was cut by 0 bases, the J end by 0 bases, with 9 bases between. Germline values: CDR1 SGDLS, CDR2 YYNGEE. As DNA, the CDR3 is TGTGCCAGCAGCGTAGGTGGACAGATGAACACTGAAGCTTTCTTT. It translates to CASSVGGQMNTEAFF.

The chain is built from TRBV7-2 and TRBJ1-4; 10 bases agree with TRBD1. The ends lost 5 bases at V and 8 bases at J; junction bases unmatched: 14. The CDR3 is 17 residues long. Germline assignment: CDR1 SGHTA and CDR2 FQGNSA. CDR3 DNA sequence: TGTGCCAGCAGCCCAAAGACAGGGGGCGCGAGTCGCGAAAAACTGTTTTTT. It yields the protein CASSPKTGGASREKLFF.

V is TRBV7-9 and J is TRBJ2-3; possible D gene TRBD2, 8 bases. Germline-derived CDR1 and CDR2 are SEHNR and FQNEAQ (reference sequence). V lost 4 bases to trimming and J lost 1 base, with 21 bases between them. This CDR3 spans 18 amino acids. The CDR3 region is CASSSPPRGRGGTDTQYF. The CDR3 DNA follows: TGTGCCAGCAGCTCCCCGCCAAGGGGGCGGGGGGGCACAGATACGCAGTATTTT.

The chain links TRBV24-1 to TRBJ2-3; 9 positions agree with TRBD2. CDR3 size: 15 residues. Losses at the gene ends were 3 bases for V and 5 bases for J; bases not matched to a gene: 5. Germline V gives CDR1 KGHDR, CDR2 SFDVKD. CDR3 coding DNA: TGTGCCACCAGTGATCCTAGCGGGGCGGGAGATACGCAGTATTTT. This sequence encodes CATSDPSGAGDTQYF.

This clone was seen a handful of times. The chain is built from TRBV9 and TRBJ1-5; TRBD1 agrees at 8 bases. There are 15 residues in the CDR3. With V trimmed by 4 bases and J by 6 bases, 9 bases remained unmatched. Germline CDR1 is SGDLS and CDR2 is YYNGEE. The CDR3 coding sequence is TGTGCCAGCAGCCAAGGACAGGGAGGGGGTCAGCCCCAGCATTTT. Translation: CASSQGQGGGQPQHF.

On this clone itself: Other DNA sequences of this sample code for an identical CDR3. The chain employs TRBV5-1 and TRBJ1-2, with 10 bases fitting TRBD1. CDR3 size: 14 residues. CDR1 is SGHRS, CDR2 YFSETQ, per germline. V shed 4 bases and J 4 bases; nucleotides not matched to a gene: 4. CDR3 in amino acids: CASSLGQGTYGYTF. The DNA of the CDR3 is TGCGCCAGCAGCCTGGGACAGGGGACCTATGGCTACACCTTC.

This clone came up a few times. The chain recombines TRBV15 with TRBJ2-1; 9 positions match TRBD2. The ends lost 0 bases at V and 4 bases at J; junction bases unmatched: 16. CDR3 length: 20 amino acids. The germline V gene has CDR1 LNHNV and CDR2 YYDKDF (reference sequence). The CDR3 bases are TGTGCCACCAGCAGAGACCCGATGCCCGTCGGACTAGCGACGTACAATGAGCAGTTCTTC. It specifies CATSRDPMPVGLATYNEQFF.

This rearrangement joins TRBV4-2 to TRBJ1-5; D gene unclear. Trimming shortened V by 0 bases and J by 1 base, and 22 bases separated the two germline ends. This CDR3 contains 20 residues. CDR1 is LGHNA, CDR2 YNFKEQ, per germline. CDR3 sequence: CASSQDLATTNVVSNQPQHF. CDR3 nucleotides: TGTGCCAGCAGCCAAGACTTAGCCACTACCAATGTTGTGAGCAATCAGCCCCAGCATTTT.

The CDR3 DNA reads TGTGCCAGCAGCCAGACAGGGACGTCCTACGAGCAGTACTTC. Protein: CASSQTGTSYEQYF. The J gene is TRBJ2-7, the V gene TRBV7-2, with TRBD1 matching 7 bases. Germline V gene lookup returns CDR1 SGHTA and CDR2 FQGNSA. V lost 5 bases to trimming and J lost 1 base; unmatched junction nucleotides: 5. There are 14 residues in the CDR3.

The V call is TRBV6-5, the J call TRBJ2-7; 8 bases are shared with TRBD2. V lost 5 bases to trimming and J lost 4 bases; unmatched junction nucleotides: 7. Germline V gene lookup returns CDR1 MNHEY and CDR2 SVGAGI. This CDR3 contains 14 residues. The CDR3 sequence is CASSPPGGRYEQYF. The CDR3 DNA reads TGTGCCAGCAGTCCTCCGGGGGGGCGGTACGAGCAGTACTTC.

The chain combines TRBV2 with TRBJ2-1, with 7 bases fitting TRBD2. In germline, CDR1 is SNHLY, CDR2 FYNNEI. V gave up 2 bases and J gave up 4 bases; unmatched junction bases: 5. CDR3 size: 15 residues. CDR3 nucleotide sequence: TGTGCCAGCAGTGAAATGTGGGGGGGGTACAATGAGCAGTTCTTC. It translates to CASSEMWGGYNEQFF.

This chain joins TRBV5-4 and TRBJ2-6, with 8 bases fitting TRBD1. CDR3 length: 18 amino acids. Germline V CDR1 and CDR2: SGHNT, YYREEE (reference sequence). The V segment lost 2 bases and the J segment 0 bases; nucleotides outside the gene matches: 7. The CDR3 protein is CASSFRTGPDSGANVLTF. The CDR3 DNA reads TGTGCCAGCAGCTTCAGGACAGGGCCAGACTCTGGGGCCAACGTCCTGACTTTC.

The chain has TRBV7-8 and TRBJ1-1, with D possibly TRBD1 on 5 matching bases. The CDR3 spans 16 residues. From germline, CDR1 is SGHVS and CDR2 FQNEAQ. Trimming removed 4 bases at V and 1 base at J, with 16 bases between. CDR3 nucleotide sequence: TGTGCCAGCAGCTCCGGGGGAGCTTCTTCGAACACTGAAGCTTTCTTT. It encodes CASSSGGASSNTEAFF.

The chain combines TRBV5-1 with TRBJ2-1, with 12 nucleotides matching TRBD2. The ends lost 8 bases at V and 5 bases at J; junction bases unmatched: 8. The CDR3 covers 15 residues. Germline V gives CDR1 SGHRS, CDR2 YFSETQ. Here the CDR3 reads CASATTSGGHNEQFF. CDR3 bases: TGCGCCAGTGCAACGACTAGCGGGGGTCACAATGAGCAGTTCTTC.

This clone was detected once. The V and J genes are TRBV4-1 and TRBJ2-5, with TRBD2 as a possible D gene (6 bases). Germline CDR1 and CDR2: MGHRA and YSYEKL. This CDR3 has 16 residues. V was pared by 1 base and J by 2 bases, with 14 bases between. CDR3 amino acids: CASSQGNGDFQETQYF. CDR3 DNA: TGCGCCAGCAGCCAAGGCAACGGGGACTTTCAAGAGACCCAGTACTTC.

This clone has a single count. Written as DNA, the CDR3 is TGTGCCAGTAGTATGATGAGGACAGGAAGGCGTCGAAGCAATCAGCCCCAGCATTTT. Amino acid sequence: CASSMMRTGRRRSNQPQHF. The genes are TRBV19 and TRBJ1-5; 7 nucleotides match TRBD1. Germline V gene lookup returns CDR1 LNHDA and CDR2 SQIVND (reference sequence). Unmatched junction bases numbered 15, after V lost 3 bases and J lost 1 base. This CDR3 is 19 amino acids long.

The CDR3 is CASSQDSDRGPAALEAFF. DNA of the CDR3: TGCGCCAGCAGCCAAGATAGCGACAGGGGGCCCGCAGCCCTTGAAGCTTTCTTT. The chain recombines TRBV4-3 with TRBJ1-1; 10 nucleotides line up with TRBD1. This CDR3 comprises 18 residues. Unmatched junction bases numbered 14, after V lost 0 bases and J lost 7 bases. Germline values: CDR1 LGHNA, CDR2 YSLEER.

The chain combines TRBV5-6 with TRBJ1-5; D perhaps matches TRBD1 (6 bases). Germline-derived CDR1 and CDR2 are SGHDT and YYEEEE. Deletions cut 1 base from V and 6 bases from J, with 11 bases between. The CDR3 runs to 14 residues. CDR3 nucleotides: TGTGCCAGCAGCTTGACAGGGTTTCTTCAGCCCCAGCATTTT. Translation: CASSLTGFLQPQHF.

The chain combines TRBV5-1 with TRBJ2-7, with 10 positions matching TRBD1. Looked up from germline, CDR1 is SGHRS and CDR2 is YFSETQ. There are 16 residues in the CDR3. V lost 4 bases and J lost 0; bases outside the gene matches: 7. The CDR3 loop is CASSPSTGGNSYEQYF. DNA of the CDR3: TGCGCCAGCAGCCCCTCGACAGGGGGCAACTCCTACGAGCAGTACTTC.

This chain uses TRBV3-1 (or the pseudogene TRBV3-2) with TRBJ2-5; D ambiguous. This CDR3 has 10 amino acids. Germline values: CDR1 LGHDT, CDR2 YNNKEL (reference sequence). The V end was cut by 8 bases, the J end by 5 bases, with 6 bases between. CDR3 amino acids: CASSAETQYF. The CDR3 DNA follows: TGTGCCAGCTCCGCGGAGACCCAGTACTTC.

This clone was detected a few times. The chain uses TRBV5-1 and TRBJ2-1, with a possible D match to TRBD2 (6 bases). The CDR3 is made up of 17 amino acids. V was shortened by 4 bases and J by 2 bases, with 19 bases between the two germline ends. The germline V gene encodes CDR1 SGHRS and CDR2 YFSETQ. CDR3 in amino acids: CASSPIGTSSPYNEQFF. The CDR3 DNA sequence: TGCGCCAGCAGCCCAATCGGTACTAGCTCTCCCTACAATGAGCAGTTCTTC.

Worth noting for this clone: The sample has other DNA sequences that encode this CDR3 too. The chain employs TRBV6-5 and TRBJ2-2; D gene ambiguous. This CDR3 spans 14 amino acids. Trimming pared 7 bases from V and 1 base from J, leaving 10 bases between. Per the germline V gene, CDR1 is MNHEY and CDR2 is SVGAGI. CDR3 nucleotides: TGTGCCAGCAATTGGGCAGGGAACACCGGGGAGCTGTTTTTT. Its translation is CASNWAGNTGELFF.

Only one count was recorded for this clone. This chain connects TRBV5-1 to TRBJ1-2; 10 bases line up with TRBD1. This CDR3 region has 14 residues. Germline CDR1 SGHRS, CDR2 YFSETQ. Trimming took 7 bases from V and 7 from J; bases not matched to a gene: 10. Written as DNA, the CDR3 is TGCGCCAGCTCGACAGGGGGCAGACAAGGTGGCTACACCTTC. Translating gives CASSTGGRQGGYTF.

The chain is built from TRBV19 and TRBJ1-5; a possible D gene is TRBD1 (5 bases). The germline V gene encodes CDR1 LNHDA and CDR2 SQIVND (reference sequence). The V end lost 3 bases, the J end lost 0 bases, and 15 bases lay between the germline ends. The CDR3 is 17 amino acids. CDR3 in amino acids: CASSIGGGINSNQPQHF. In nucleotides, the CDR3 is TGTGCCAGTAGTATTGGGGGAGGGATTAATAGCAATCAGCCCCAGCATTTT. Variable domain in full (rest from reference TRBV19 and TRBJ1-5): DGGITQSPKYLFRKEGQNVTLSCEQNLNHDAMYWYRQDPGQGLRLIYYSQIVNDFQKGDIAEGYSVSREKKESFPLTVTSAQKNPTAFYLCASSIGGGINSNQPQHFGDGTRLSIL.

The CDR3 here is CASSWTGRNEKLFF. The CDR3 DNA is TGTGCCAGCAGCTGGACAGGGCGTAATGAAAAACTGTTTTTT. This chain links TRBV7-8 with TRBJ1-4; TRBD1 aligns across 8 bases. The CDR3 is 14 residues long. With 4 bases clipped from V and 4 bases from J, the junction kept 2 bases outside the gene matches. Germline CDR1 and CDR2: SGHVS and FQNEAQ.

The chain is built from TRBV19 and TRBJ1-6; D unclear. Germline V gene sequence: CDR1 LNHDA, CDR2 SQIVND (reference sequence). V dropped 4 bases and J dropped 9 bases, with 16 bases sitting between them. CDR3 length: 15 amino acids. In DNA, the CDR3 is TGTGCCAGTAGTAGGAGGGAAGGTGAGGGTTCACCCCTCCACTTT. Translation gives CASSRREGEGSPLHF.